This T cell receptor beta chain was captured in a study of blood T cell repertoires in COVID-19. At the level of the study: Italy, Spain and the United States were the sources of the convalescent and acute COVID-19 samples. PBMCs, B-cell-depleted T cells, or T cells were the source of the cDNA or gDNA that made up the material.

Original handling: Amplifying reference gene primers gave estimates of nucleated cell counts. The method was immunoSEQ multiplex PCR; TCRdb's version includes in-frame clones alone and lacks a portion of them. Clone size and the V and J calls come from that table; the DNA yielded D and trimming. The sample includes 150,000 to 200,000 clones, about four fifths seen only once; the top ten take roughly 12%. The cohort comprised adults aged about 18 to 100 years residing in about two dozen US areas. The CDR3 length is 15 residues. The germline V and J ends were trimmed by 0 bases and 2 bases, with 9 bases remaining between them. CDR1 is SGHKS and CDR2 is YYEKEE in the germline V gene (reference sequence).

Sequenced sample: PBMCs or T cells enriched from blood (not recorded which). The receptor was isolated from a man over 45 who had recovered from COVID-19. The chain couples TRBV5-5 to TRBJ1-3; D gene unclear. The DNA for the CDR3 is TGTGCCAGCAGCTTGGATGAGAATCCTGGAAACACCATATATTTT. Amino acids: CASSLDENPGNTIYF.